The rows below give T cell receptor beta chains drawn from one sample of a study of T cells in Graves' hyperthyroidism and ophthalmopathy. In TCRdb, the multiplex PCR reads were re-called with MiXCR into one record per CDR3 protein. The sample holds 640,000 or so distinct CDR3 sequences, over 12% seen once. The sample taken for sequencing was blood. The receptor set was obtained from a woman in her late teens or twenties with Graves' ophthalmopathy. Both conserved end residues are part of each CDR3. The D gene is left open where the match is weak. Expanded clones get a size class; other rows say once, few or many, or leave the size out.

cdr3_length clone_size j_call v_call d_call cdr3_nt cdr3_aa
18 many TRBJ1-1 TRBV12-5 . TGTGCTAGTGGTTTGGTAGTATCGGGGAGGGGTATGAACACTGAAGCTTTCTTT CASGLVVSGRGMNTEAFF
17 . TRBJ2-6 TRBV12-3/TRBV12-4 TRBD1 TGTGCCAGCAGTACAGGGGGCCGGAGCTCTGGGGCCAACGTCCTGACTTTC CASSTGGRSSGANVLTF
15 few TRBJ2-7 TRBV7-2 TRBD2 TGTGCCAGCAGCTTCCGGGGCGGGGGGTACGGCGAGCAGTACTTC CASSFRGGGYGEQYF
12 . TRBJ1-2 TRBV29-1 TRBD1 TGCAGCGCAGGACAGGGGGCGGAAGGCTACACCTTC CSAGQGAEGYTF
14 . TRBJ1-4 TRBV18 . TGTGCCAGCTCACCGGAATCAAGAAGGGAAAAACTGTTTTTT CASSPESRREKLFF
11 many TRBJ2-7 TRBV12-5 . TGTGCTAGTGGTATCACGTACGAGCAGTACTTC CASGITYEQYF
15 many TRBJ2-7 TRBV27 . TGTGCCAGCAGTTTATACGCTAGCTTGGGCCACGAGCAGTACTTC CASSLYASLGHEQYF
14 many TRBJ2-3 TRBV20-1 . TGCAGTGCTGCGACTAGACATATGAGGGTGGCGCAGTATTTT CSAATRHMRVAQYF
17 . TRBJ2-1 TRBV5-6 . TGTGCCAGCAGCCTTGCTAGCGGAGGGGGGTCCTACAATGAGCAGTTCTTC CASSLASGGGSYNEQFF
15 many TRBJ1-1 TRBV11-2 TRBD1 TGTGCCAGCAGCTTACACCAGAACCCACAGGGGGTGGCTTTCTTT CASSLHQNPQGVAFF
17 . TRBJ2-1 TRBV7-3 TRBD2 TGTGCCAGCACTCGGGGGGGGAGCGGCTACCTAACCTACGAGCAGTTCTTC CASTRGGSGYLTYEQFF